The entry below gives a single TCR beta chain sequence along with its context. One end of the junction does not line up with germline, which may come from a read error. Assembly of TCR beta libraries relied on iRepertoire HTBI primers together with Arm-PCR of CDR3 regions. Under the authors' procedure: Overall, samples carried approximately 60 TRBV and around 15 TRBJ segments. TCRdb re-called the multiplex PCR reads through MiXCR, storing one row per CDR3 protein. The authors' filters were not applied to this entry. The data hold hundreds of thousands of distinct CDR3 sequences, with about 16% observed a single time. The data stem from a study of regulatory T cells in long-lasting Graves disease. At the level of the study: New Graves' disease cases had less than 3 months of antithyroid drugs.

Time point specified: newly diagnosed GD, antithyroid drugs for less than 3 months. Extracted PBMC RNA gave rise to the TCR library. CDR3 length equals 15 residues. Germline CDR1 reads LGHDT; CDR2 reads YNNKEL (reference sequence). These same data were also listed under a study on T cells in Graves' hyperthyroidism and ophthalmopathy. That report notes: In blood, most of the thyroid clonotypes expanded above 0.001 were also present.

Here the sequenced sample was peripheral blood mononuclear cells (PBMCs), taken at new diagnosis, from a patient treated with antithyroid drugs. V usage is TRBV3-1 and J usage is TRBJ2-7; unclear D gene. The TCR comes from a woman aged 25 to 39 with Graves disease. The CDR3 DNA reads as TGTGCCAACAGCCAAGGGCGGCTAGATCCGTACGAGCAGTACTTC. Protein product: CANSQGRLDPYEQYF.